This T cell receptor beta chain was captured in a study of cytomegalovirus exposure and HLA in healthy donors. Worth noting for this clone: Its antigen remains unknown.

Germline CDR1 is SNHLY and CDR2 is FYNNEI. The V and J ends lost 11 bases and 2 bases respectively, with 12 bases between them. The CDR3 sequence is 13 residues long. Study conclusions and caveats: Donors were assumed by presence/absence analyses to have roughly uniform sequencing depth.

Amplification used 60 Vbeta primers and 13 Jbeta primers. Sequenced by immunoSEQ multiplex PCR; TCRdb stores in-frame clones only, minus some. Of 150,000 to 200,000 clones in the sample, roughly 83% are singletons; the top ten hold 0.25% to 0.3%. The source is a boy younger than 18 in good health and CMV-seronegative. This chain links TRBV2 with TRBJ1-4; D call uncertain. The sample consisted of PBMCs. This CDR3 reads CAGRRGTNEKLFF. The DNA for the CDR3 is TGTGCCGGTCGTAGAGGGACTAATGAAAAACTGTTTTTT.